This T cell receptor (beta chain) was recovered during a study of radiation and T cells in renal cell carcinoma. Overall study context: Nephrectomy followed 15 Gy stereotactic body radiation by 4 weeks. Broader study findings: In blood, top tumor clones expanded by 2 weeks, shrinking by 4.

V lost 5 bases, J lost 6 bases, and 22 bases lay in between. The CDR3 is 17 residues long. Per the germline V gene, CDR1 is SGHVS and CDR2 is FNYEAQ. Time point given: baseline pretreatment blood. Indicated treatment: 15 Gy SBRT to primary tumor, nephrectomy 4 weeks later. Serial blood draws occurred at baseline and 2 and 4 weeks post-SBRT. The tumor was a clear cell renal cell carcinoma. The sample holds a few counts of this clone. The target antigen is unknown. TCRdb keeps only in-frame clones here, not all; method: immunoSEQ multiplex PCR. Seen here are about 61,000 clones, around 78% observed once, and the top ten hold less than 7.5%.

This sequence joins TRBV7-6 and TRBJ2-2; D is perhaps TRBD1 (6 bases). This receptor was obtained from a man aged 55 to 70 with renal cell carcinoma. This specimen consisted of blood, obtained from a patient whose treatment included radiotherapy and nephrectomy. CDR3 sequence (DNA): TGTGCCAGCAGCCTCCGAAACAGGGTTGGGTTTTCCGGGGAGCTGTTTTTT. Protein sequence: CASSLRNRVGFSGELFF. Supplemented by reference TRBV7-6 and TRBJ2-2, the full variable domain reads GAGVSQSPRYKVTKRGQDVALRCDPISGHVSLYWYRQALGQGPEFLTYFNYEAQQDKSGLPNDRFSAERPEGSISTLTIQRTEQRDSAMYRCASSLRNRVGFSGELFFGEGSRLTVL.